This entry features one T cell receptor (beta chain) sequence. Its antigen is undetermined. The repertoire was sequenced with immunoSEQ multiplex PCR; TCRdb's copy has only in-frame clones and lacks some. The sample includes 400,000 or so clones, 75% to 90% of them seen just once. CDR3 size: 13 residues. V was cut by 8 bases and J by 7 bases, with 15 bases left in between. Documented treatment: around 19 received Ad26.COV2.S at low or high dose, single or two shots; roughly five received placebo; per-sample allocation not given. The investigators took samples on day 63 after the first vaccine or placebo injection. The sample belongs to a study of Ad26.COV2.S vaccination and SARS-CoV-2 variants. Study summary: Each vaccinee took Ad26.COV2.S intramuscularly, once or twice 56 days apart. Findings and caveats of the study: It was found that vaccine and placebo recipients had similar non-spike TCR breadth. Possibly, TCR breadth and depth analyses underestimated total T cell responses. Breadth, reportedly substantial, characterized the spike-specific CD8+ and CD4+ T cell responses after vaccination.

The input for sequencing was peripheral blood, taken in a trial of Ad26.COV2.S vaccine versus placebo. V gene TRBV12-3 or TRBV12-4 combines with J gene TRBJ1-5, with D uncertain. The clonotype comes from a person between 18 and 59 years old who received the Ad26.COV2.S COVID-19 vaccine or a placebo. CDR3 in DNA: TGTGCCAGCGCTGAGCAGGCCAGCCAGCCCCAGCATTTT. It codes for CASAEQASQPQHF.